This record covers a single T cell receptor (beta chain). The data are from a study of CD8 T cells in Susac syndrome. From blood CD8+ and CD4+ T cells, the TCR beta chain was sequenced. With random hexamers, about 0.45 to 1 ug RNA was reverse transcribed. MiXCR was run by TCRdb on the immunoSEQ multiplex PCR reads, yielding one entry per CDR3 protein. The sample lists approximately 170,000 distinct CDR3 sequences; roughly 95% were seen once. The sequenced sample was CD4+ T cells from PBMCs. The receptor comes from a human donor with multiple sclerosis.

The CDR3 sequence: CASSLLPIGAGELFF. CDR3 sequence (DNA): TGCGCCAGCAGCTTGTTACCTATCGGGGCCGGGGAGCTGTTTTTT. V gene TRBV5-1 combines with J gene TRBJ2-2, with D possibly TRBD2 on 5 matching bases. V lost 1 base and J 6 bases, leaving 13 bases between the germline ends. The CDR3 runs to 15 residues. CDR1 SGHRS and CDR2 YFSETQ come from the germline V gene.